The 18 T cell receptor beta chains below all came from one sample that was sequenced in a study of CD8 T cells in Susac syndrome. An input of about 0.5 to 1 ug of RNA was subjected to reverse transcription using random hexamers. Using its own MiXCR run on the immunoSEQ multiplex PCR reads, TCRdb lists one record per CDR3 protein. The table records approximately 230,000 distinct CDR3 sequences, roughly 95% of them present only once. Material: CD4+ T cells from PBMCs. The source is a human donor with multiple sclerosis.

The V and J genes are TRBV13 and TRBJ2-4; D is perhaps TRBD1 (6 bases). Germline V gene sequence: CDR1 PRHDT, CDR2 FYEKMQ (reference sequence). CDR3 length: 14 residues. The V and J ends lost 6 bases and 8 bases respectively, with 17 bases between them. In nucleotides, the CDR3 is TGTGCCAGCAGTTACCCGATACGACAGGACATTCAGTACTTC. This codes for CASSYPIRQDIQYF.

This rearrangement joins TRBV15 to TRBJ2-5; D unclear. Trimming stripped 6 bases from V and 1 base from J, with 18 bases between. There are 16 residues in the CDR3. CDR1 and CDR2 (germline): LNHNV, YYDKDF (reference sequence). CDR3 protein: CATREGEAGPQETQYF. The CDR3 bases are TGTGCCACCAGAGAAGGCGAGGCAGGACCCCAAGAGACCCAGTACTTC.

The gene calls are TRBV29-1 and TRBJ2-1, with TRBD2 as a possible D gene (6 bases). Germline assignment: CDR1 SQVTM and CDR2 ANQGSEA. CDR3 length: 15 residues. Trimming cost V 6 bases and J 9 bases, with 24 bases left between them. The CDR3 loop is CSVTGLPPPFSEQFF. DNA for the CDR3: TGCAGCGTCACGGGACTTCCCCCTCCTTTCAGTGAGCAGTTCTTC.

CDR3 loop: CASSPIRQGYMNTEAFF. For the CDR3, the DNA is TGTGCCAGCAGCCCTATAAGACAGGGCTACATGAACACTGAAGCTTTCTTT. The chain recombines TRBV7-9 with TRBJ1-1; TRBD1 matches at 7 bases. The V and J ends lost 5 bases and 0 bases, in that order; junction bases with no gene match: 12. CDR3 length equals 17 residues. Germline V gene sequence: CDR1 SEHNR, CDR2 FQNEAQ (reference sequence).

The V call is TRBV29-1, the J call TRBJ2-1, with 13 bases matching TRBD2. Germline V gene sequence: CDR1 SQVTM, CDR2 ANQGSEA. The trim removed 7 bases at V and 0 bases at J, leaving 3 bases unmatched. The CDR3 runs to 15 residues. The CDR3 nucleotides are TGCAGCGGACGGACTAGCGGGAGCTCCTACAATGAGCAGTTCTTC. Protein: CSGRTSGSSYNEQFF.

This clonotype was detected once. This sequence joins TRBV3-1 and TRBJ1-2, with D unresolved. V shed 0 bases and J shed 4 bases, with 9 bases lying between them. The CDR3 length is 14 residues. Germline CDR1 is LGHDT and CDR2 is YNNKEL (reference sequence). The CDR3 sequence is CASSQDPAVYGYTF. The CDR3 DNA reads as TGTGCCAGCAGCCAAGATCCAGCCGTCTATGGCTACACCTTC.

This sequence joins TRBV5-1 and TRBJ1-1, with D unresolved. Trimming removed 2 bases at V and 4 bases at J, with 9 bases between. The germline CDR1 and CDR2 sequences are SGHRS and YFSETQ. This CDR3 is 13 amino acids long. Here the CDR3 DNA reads TGCGCCAGCAGCTTAGGTGATGCCACTGAAGCTTTCTTT. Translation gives CASSLGDATEAFF. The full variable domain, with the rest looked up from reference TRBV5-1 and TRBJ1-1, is KAGVTQTPRYLIKTRGQQVTLSCSPISGHRSVSWYQQTPGQGLQFLFEYFSETQRNKGNFPGRFSGRQFSNSRSEMNVSTLELGDSALYLCASSLGDATEAFFGQGTRLTVV.

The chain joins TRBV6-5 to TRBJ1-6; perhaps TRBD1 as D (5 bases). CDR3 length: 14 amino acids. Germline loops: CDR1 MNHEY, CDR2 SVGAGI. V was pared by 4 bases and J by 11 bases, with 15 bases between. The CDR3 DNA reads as TGTGCCAGCAGTTGGGGGACCGGTGGGACACCCCTCCACTTT. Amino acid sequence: CASSWGTGGTPLHF.

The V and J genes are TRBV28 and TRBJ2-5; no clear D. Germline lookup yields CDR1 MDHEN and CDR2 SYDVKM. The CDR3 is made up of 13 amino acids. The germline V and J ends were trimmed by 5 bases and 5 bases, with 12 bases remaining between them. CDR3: CASSLGSDETQYF. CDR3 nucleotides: TGTGCCAGCAGTCTAGGCAGTGATGAGACCCAGTACTTC.

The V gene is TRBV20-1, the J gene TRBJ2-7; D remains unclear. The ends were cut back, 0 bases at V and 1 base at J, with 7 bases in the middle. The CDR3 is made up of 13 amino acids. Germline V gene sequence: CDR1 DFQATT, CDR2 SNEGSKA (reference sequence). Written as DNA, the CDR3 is TGCAGTGCTAGAGATGGGAAGTCCTACGAGCAGTACGTC. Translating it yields CSARDGKSYEQYV.

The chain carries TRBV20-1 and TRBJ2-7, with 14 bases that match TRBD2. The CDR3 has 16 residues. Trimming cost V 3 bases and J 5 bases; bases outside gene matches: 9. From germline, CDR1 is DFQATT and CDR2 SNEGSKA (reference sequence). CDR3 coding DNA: TGCAGTGCTAGCCCATCCGGACTAGCGGGGGGTCACGAGCAGTACTTC. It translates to CSASPSGLAGGHEQYF.

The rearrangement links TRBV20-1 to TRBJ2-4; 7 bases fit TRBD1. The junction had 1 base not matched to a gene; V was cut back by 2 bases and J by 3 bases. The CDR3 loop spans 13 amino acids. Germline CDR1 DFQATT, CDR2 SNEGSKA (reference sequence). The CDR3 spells CSARRDSKNIQYF. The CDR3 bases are TGCAGTGCTAGAAGGGACAGCAAAAACATTCAGTACTTC.

As DNA, the CDR3 is TGTGCCTGGGGGTTTGGGTCCCTCCACTTT. Its protein is CAWGFGSLHF. V gene TRBV30 combines with J gene TRBJ1-6; D not resolved. Per germline, CDR1 GTSNPN and CDR2 SVGIG (reference sequence). Trimming removed 5 bases from V and 14 bases from J, with 10 bases in between. The CDR3 consists of 10 residues.

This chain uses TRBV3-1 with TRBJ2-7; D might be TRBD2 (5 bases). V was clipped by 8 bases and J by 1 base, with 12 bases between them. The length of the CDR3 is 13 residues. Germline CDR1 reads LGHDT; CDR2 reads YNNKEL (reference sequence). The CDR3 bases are TGTGCCAGCCGTCGGAGCGGATCCTACGAGCAGTACGTC. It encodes CASRRSGSYEQYV.

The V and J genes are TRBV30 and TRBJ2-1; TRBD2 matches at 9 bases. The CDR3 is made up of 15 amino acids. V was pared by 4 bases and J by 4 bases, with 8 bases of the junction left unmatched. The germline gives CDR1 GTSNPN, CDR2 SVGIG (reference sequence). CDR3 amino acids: CAWIVLAGPYNEQFF. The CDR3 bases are TGTGCCTGGATTGTGCTAGCGGGACCTTACAATGAGCAGTTCTTC.

Written as DNA, the CDR3 is TGTGCCTGGACCCCGGGACTAGTGTTCGATGAGCAGTTCTTC. It specifies CAWTPGLVFDEQFF. The genes are TRBV30 and TRBJ2-1; TRBD2 agrees at 8 bases. The CDR3 runs to 14 residues. Per germline, CDR1 GTSNPN and CDR2 SVGIG (reference sequence). The trim removed 4 bases at V and 8 bases at J, leaving 10 bases unmatched.

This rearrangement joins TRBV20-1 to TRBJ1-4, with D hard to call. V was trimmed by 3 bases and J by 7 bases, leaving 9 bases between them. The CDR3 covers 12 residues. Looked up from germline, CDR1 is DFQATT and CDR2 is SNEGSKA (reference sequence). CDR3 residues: CSASWGSEKLFF. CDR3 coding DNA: TGCAGTGCTAGTTGGGGAAGTGAAAAACTGTTTTTT.

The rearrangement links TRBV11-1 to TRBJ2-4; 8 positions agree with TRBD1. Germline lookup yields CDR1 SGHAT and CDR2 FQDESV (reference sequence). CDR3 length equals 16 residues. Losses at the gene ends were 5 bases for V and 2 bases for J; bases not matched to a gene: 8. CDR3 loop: CASSPRDRRTKNIQYF. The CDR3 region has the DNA TGTGCCAGCAGCCCCCGGGACAGGCGAACCAAAAACATTCAGTACTTC.